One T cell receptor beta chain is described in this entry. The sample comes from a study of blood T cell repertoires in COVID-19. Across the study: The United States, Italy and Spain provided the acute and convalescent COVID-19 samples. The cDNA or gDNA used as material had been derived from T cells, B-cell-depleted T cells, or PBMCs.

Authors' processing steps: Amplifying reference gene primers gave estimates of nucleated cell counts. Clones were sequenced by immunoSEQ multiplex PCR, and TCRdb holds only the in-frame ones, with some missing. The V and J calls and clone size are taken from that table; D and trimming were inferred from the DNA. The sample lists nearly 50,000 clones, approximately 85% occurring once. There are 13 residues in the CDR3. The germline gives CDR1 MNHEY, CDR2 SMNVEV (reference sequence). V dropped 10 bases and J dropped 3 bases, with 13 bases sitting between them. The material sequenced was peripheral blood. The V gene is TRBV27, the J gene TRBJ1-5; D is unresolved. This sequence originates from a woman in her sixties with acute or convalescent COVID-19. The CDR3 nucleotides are TGTGCCACCCGGGGTTTCCTCAATCAGCCCCAGCATTTT. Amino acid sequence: CATRGFLNQPQHF.